A single sample is the source of the 32 T cell receptor beta chains below, sequenced in a study of cytomegalovirus exposure and HLA in healthy donors. PCR amplification relied on 60 Vbeta primers (plus 13 Jbeta primers). Data came from immunoSEQ multiplex PCR; TCRdb stores just in-frame clones and leaves some out. The sample records 170,000 or so clones, around 77% being singletons. What was sequenced was PBMCs. These receptors were obtained from a man aged 55 to 69 in good health and CMV-seronegative.

The chain joins TRBV5-1 to TRBJ2-2; D might be TRBD2 (5 bases). From germline, CDR1 is SGHRS and CDR2 YFSETQ. The length of the CDR3 is 13 residues. The ends were cut back, 5 bases at V and 7 bases at J, with 12 bases in the middle. The CDR3 sequence is CASSHGRDGELFF. In DNA form, the CDR3 reads TGCGCCAGCAGTCACGGACGGGACGGGGAGCTGTTTTTT.

The gene calls are TRBV12-5 and TRBJ2-7, with D perhaps given as TRBD1 or TRBD2 (5 bases each). Judging by the DNA end, TRBJ2-5 fits better; the J call may be wrong. The CDR3 is made up of 13 amino acids. CDR1 and CDR2 from the germline V gene are LGHNT and FRNRAP. In DNA, the CDR3 is TGTGCTAGTGGTTTGGTAGAGGGACAGACCCAGTACTTC. This codes for CASGLVEGQTQYF.

Comment on this clone: A read error may produce the germline difference seen at one junction end. This chain links TRBV30 with TRBJ1-2; 8 positions match TRBD1. This CDR3 spans 14 amino acids. CDR1 is GTSNPN and CDR2 is SVGIG in the germline V gene (reference sequence). The CDR3 protein is CAWTGGSIDYGYPF. In DNA, the CDR3 is TGTGCCTGGACAGGGGGCAGTATCGACTATGGCTACCCCTTC.

This clone came up once. Other DNA sequences in the sample encode the same CDR3. The rearrangement joins TRBV5-6 to TRBJ2-5; TRBD1 matches 7 bases. This CDR3 contains 13 residues. The V segment lost 0 bases and the J segment 4 bases; nucleotides outside the gene matches: 0. Germline assignment: CDR1 SGHDT and CDR2 YYEEEE. CDR3 protein: CASSLDRGETQYF. CDR3 DNA sequence: TGTGCCAGCAGCTTGGACAGGGGAGAGACCCAGTACTTC.

The chain couples TRBV29-1 to TRBJ2-2; 9 positions match TRBD1. This CDR3 spans 14 amino acids. Trimming cost V 5 bases and J 6 bases; bases outside gene matches: 7. Germline assignment: CDR1 SQVTM and CDR2 ANQGSEA. The CDR3 is CSVSRDRDAGELFF. CDR3 sequence (DNA): TGCAGCGTTTCCCGGGACAGGGATGCCGGGGAGCTGTTTTTT.

This rearrangement joins TRBV7-8 to TRBJ1-2; TRBD1 matches at 10 bases. The CDR3 runs to 16 residues. V lost 2 bases, J lost 5 bases, and 8 bases stayed unmatched. In germline, CDR1 is SGHVS, CDR2 FQNEAQ. The CDR3 coding sequence is TGTGCCAGCAGCTTATCCCGGGACAGGGGTAGATATGGCTACACCTTC. This encodes CASSLSRDRGRYGYTF. Full variable domain (rest looked up from reference TRBV7-8 and TRBJ1-2): GAGVSQSPRYKVAKRGQDVALRCDPISGHVSLFWYQQALGQGPEFLTYFQNEAQLDKSGLPSDRFFAERPEGSVSTLKIQRTQQEDSAVYLCASSLSRDRGRYGYTFGSGTRLTVV.

The chain links TRBV6-1 to TRBJ1-6, with a possible D match to TRBD1 (5 bases). The germline CDR1 and CDR2 sequences are MNHNS and SASEGT. The CDR3 extends over 14 amino acids. Trimming took 4 bases from V and 7 from J, leaving 11 bases between them. This chain's CDR3 is CASSGPKGNSPLHF. For the CDR3, the DNA is TGTGCCAGCAGTGGTCCGAAGGGGAATTCACCCCTCCACTTT.

The chain has TRBV6-1 and TRBJ1-2; D remains ambiguous. The CDR3 has 12 residues. V was cut by 7 bases and J by 2 bases, with 8 bases left in between. The germline CDR1 and CDR2 sequences are MNHNS and SASEGT. CDR3 sequence: CASNGPNYGYTF. CDR3 DNA sequence: TGTGCCAGCAACGGTCCCAACTATGGCTACACCTTC.

The chain recombines TRBV7-2 with TRBJ1-2; D gene ambiguous. The CDR3 is 14 amino acids. V lost 2 bases and J 3 bases, leaving 10 bases between the germline ends. Germline CDR1 is SGHTA and CDR2 is FQGNSA. The CDR3 coding sequence is TGTGCCAGCAGCTTAATATCTGTCGACTATGGCTACACCTTC. Translated: CASSLISVDYGYTF.

J is TRBJ2-7 and V is TRBV7-9; D might be TRBD2 (5 bases). This CDR3 is 13 amino acids long. V lost 1 base and J lost 9, with 13 bases in between. The germline V gene has CDR1 SEHNR and CDR2 FQNEAQ (reference sequence). CDR3: CASSLGGLPAQYF. DNA for the CDR3: TGTGCCAGCAGCTTAGGAGGACTGCCCGCGCAGTACTTC.

The chain uses TRBV14 and TRBJ1-1; D gene ambiguous. V lost 7 bases, J lost 0 bases, and 6 bases lay in between. Germline-derived CDR1 and CDR2 are SGHDN and FVKESK. This CDR3 is 12 amino acids long. The CDR3: CASTLMNTEAFF. CDR3 DNA: TGTGCCAGCACCCTTATGAACACTGAAGCTTTCTTT.

CDR3 DNA: TGCGCCAGCAGCCTCCTCGGTGCCCGGGCGGGCACTGAAGCTTTCTTT. Protein product: CASSLLGARAGTEAFF. J is TRBJ1-1 and V is TRBV4-1; no clear D gene. The CDR3 is made up of 16 amino acids. V gave up 4 bases and J gave up 4 bases, with 19 bases separating them. Per germline, CDR1 MGHRA and CDR2 YSYEKL.

V is TRBV10-3 and J is TRBJ2-1; 10 nucleotides agree with TRBD2. The junction had 6 bases not matched to a gene; V was cut back by 6 bases and J by 7 bases. Germline V lookup: CDR1 ENHRY, CDR2 SYGVKD. The CDR3 contains 14 residues. As DNA, the CDR3 is TGTGCCATCAGCCCTACTAGCGGGAAGAATGAGCAGTTCTTC. Encoded protein: CAISPTSGKNEQFF.

This clone was detected a few times. The chain carries TRBV2 and TRBJ1-2, with 8 bases fitting TRBD1. Germline CDR1 and CDR2: SNHLY and FYNNEI. The trim removed 1 base at V and 5 bases at J, leaving 3 bases unmatched. The CDR3 has 14 amino acids. The CDR3 here is CASSEGDRIYGYTF. CDR3 nucleotides: TGTGCCAGCAGTGAAGGGGACAGGATATATGGCTACACCTTC.

The rearrangement links TRBV30 to TRBJ1-4; tentative D call: TRBD1 (5 bases). The germline CDR1 and CDR2 sequences are GTSNPN and SVGIG (reference sequence). Trimming took off 4 bases at V and 0 bases at J, with 9 bases between the two ends. This CDR3 spans 14 amino acids. The CDR3 here is CAWNRQSTNEKLFF. The CDR3 bases are TGTGCCTGGAATCGACAGTCAACTAATGAAAAACTGTTTTTT.

This sequence joins TRBV11-2 and TRBJ2-5, with TRBD1 identical over 8 bases. This CDR3 is built from 14 residues. Germline V CDR1 and CDR2: SGHAT, FQNNGV. V lost 3 bases, J lost 3 bases, and 3 bases stayed unmatched. The CDR3 sequence: CASSLDRVEETQYF. In DNA form, the CDR3 reads TGTGCCAGCAGCTTGGACAGGGTCGAAGAGACCCAGTACTTC.

V is TRBV29-1 and J is TRBJ2-1; D call uncertain. The CDR3 consists of 13 residues. Germline V CDR1 and CDR2: SQVTM, ANQGSEA. V lost 0 bases and J 5 bases, leaving 8 bases between the germline ends. The CDR3 reads CSVEDLGHNEQFF. DNA for the CDR3: TGCAGCGTTGAAGATCTGGGCCACAATGAGCAGTTCTTC.

The CDR3, as DNA: TGTGCCATCACTGTCGACAGGGATCTTCCAGAAGCTTTCTTT. This translates into CAITVDRDLPEAFF. The rearrangement joins TRBV10-3 to TRBJ1-1; the match to TRBD1 covers 7 bases. This CDR3 is built from 14 residues. CDR1 is ENHRY, CDR2 SYGVKD, per germline. The ends lost 7 bases at V and 8 bases at J; junction bases unmatched: 13.

CDR3 protein: CASSPALAGINNEQFF. CDR3 coding DNA: TGTGCCAGCAGCCCCGCGCTAGCGGGGATTAACAATGAGCAGTTCTTC. V usage is TRBV13 and J usage is TRBJ2-1; 9 positions agree with TRBD2. This CDR3 spans 16 amino acids. Germline CDR1 and CDR2: PRHDT and FYEKMQ (reference sequence). Trimming took 5 bases from V and 5 from J; bases not matched to a gene: 10.

The chain recombines TRBV10-3 with TRBJ2-7; perhaps TRBD2 as D (6 bases). Trimming left V 2 bases short and J 6 bases short, with 11 bases between. Germline V gives CDR1 ENHRY, CDR2 SYGVKD. The CDR3 is made up of 13 amino acids. The CDR3 bases are TGTGCCATCAGTGAGCTCCGGGACTCCGAGCAGTACTTC. Translating it yields CAISELRDSEQYF.

This clone has only one observation. The chain recombines TRBV6-5 with TRBJ1-5, with unresolved D. The V gene lost 2 bases and the J gene lost 7 bases, with 9 bases spanning the gap. The CDR3 totals 13 residues. CDR1 is MNHEY, CDR2 SVGAGI, per germline. The CDR3 loop is CASSYTGKQPQHF. The CDR3 DNA reads TGTGCCAGCAGTTACACGGGAAAGCAGCCCCAGCATTTT.

The chain links TRBV5-1 to TRBJ1-3; D is unresolved. This CDR3 comprises 15 residues. V shed 2 bases and J shed 1 base, with 10 bases lying between them. Germline lookup yields CDR1 SGHRS and CDR2 YFSETQ. The chain's CDR3 is CASSFGRASGNTIYF. The CDR3 coding sequence is TGCGCCAGCAGCTTTGGGAGGGCATCTGGAAACACCATATATTTT. Filled out from reference TRBV5-1 and TRBJ1-3, the complete variable domain reads KAGVTQTPRYLIKTRGQQVTLSCSPISGHRSVSWYQQTPGQGLQFLFEYFSETQRNKGNFPGRFSGRQFSNSRSEMNVSTLELGDSALYLCASSFGRASGNTIYFGEGSWLTVV.

This rearrangement joins TRBV5-1 to TRBJ1-1; no firm D call. CDR3 size: 11 residues. V was trimmed by 0 bases and J by 11 bases, leaving 8 bases between them. Germline V gene sequence: CDR1 SGHRS, CDR2 YFSETQ. CDR3 sequence (DNA): TGCGCCAGCAGCTTGGGGGCAGAGGCTTTCTTT. Translating gives CASSLGAEAFF.

With respect to this clone: At one boundary the junction diverges from the germline segment, which might be a read error. The CDR3 region is CATSRPGQNSEAFF. The CDR3 nucleotides are TGTGCCACCAGCAGACCAGGACAGAACTCTGAAGCTTTCTTT. The chain links TRBV15 to TRBJ1-1; D might be TRBD1 (6 bases). The CDR3 is made up of 14 amino acids. The germline V gene has CDR1 LNHNV and CDR2 YYDKDF (reference sequence).

This clone was seen at least ten times. V and J are TRBV5-6 and TRBJ2-7; a possible D gene is TRBD1 (6 bases). The CDR3 has 17 amino acids. The V end was cut by 4 bases, the J end by 2 bases, with 22 bases between. CDR1 SGHDT and CDR2 YYEEEE come from the germline V gene. The CDR3 bases are TGTGCCAGCAGCGGAGACCACAGGGATTTGCGGACCTACGAGCAGTACTTC. Its translation: CASSGDHRDLRTYEQYF.

The gene calls are TRBV18 and TRBJ1-1; the match to TRBD1 covers 8 bases. There are 14 residues in the CDR3. The trim removed 6 bases at V and 5 bases at J, leaving 8 bases unmatched. CDR1 is KGHSH and CDR2 is LQKENI in the germline V gene. CDR3 coding DNA: TGTGCCAGCTCGCCAACAGGGGGAAGGACTGAAGCTTTCTTT. Its translation is CASSPTGGRTEAFF.

The chain has TRBV12-5 and TRBJ2-1; D is possibly TRBD2 (6 bases). The germline gives CDR1 LGHNT, CDR2 FRNRAP. The germline V and J ends were trimmed by 1 base and 0 bases, with 7 bases remaining between them. The CDR3 is 15 amino acids. CDR3: CASGLARGSYNEQFF. CDR3 DNA sequence: TGTGCTAGTGGTTTGGCGCGGGGCTCCTACAATGAGCAGTTCTTC.

The genes are TRBV7-9 and TRBJ1-5, with TRBD1 identical over 10 bases. The germline gives CDR1 SEHNR, CDR2 FQNEAQ (reference sequence). Germline trimming cut 5 bases from V and 1 base from J; bases unmatched to any gene: 14. The CDR3 covers 19 residues. CDR3 amino acids: CASSLGRTGGEVSNQPQHF. The DNA for the CDR3 is TGTGCCAGCAGCCTCGGTCGGACAGGGGGTGAGGTGAGCAATCAGCCCCAGCATTTT.

The chain couples TRBV18 to TRBJ2-1; TRBD2 is a possible D gene (7 bases). The V end lost 1 base, the J end lost 0 bases, and 16 bases lay between the germline ends. Germline V lookup: CDR1 KGHSH, CDR2 LQKENI. The CDR3 totals 18 residues. CDR3 residues: CASSPRGGGPSSYNEQFF. For the CDR3, the DNA is TGTGCCAGCTCACCACGTGGGGGGGGGCCGAGCTCCTACAATGAGCAGTTCTTC.

V usage is TRBV5-1 and J usage is TRBJ1-4; D ambiguous. The CDR3 extends over 16 amino acids. Germline CDR1 reads SGHRS; CDR2 reads YFSETQ. Trimming stripped 6 bases from V and 5 bases from J, with 20 bases between. In DNA, the CDR3 is TGCGCCAGCACCCCCCTTCCGCGGGCCCCCAATGAAAAACTGTTTTTT. Encoded protein: CASTPLPRAPNEKLFF.

The V call is TRBV5-4, the J call TRBJ2-1; the D is unclear. Between the trimmed V and J ends, which lost 3 bases and 10 bases, there was a span of 8 bases. Germline CDR1 reads SGHNT; CDR2 reads YYREEE (reference sequence). The CDR3 length is 11 residues. The chain's CDR3 is CASSSVKEQFF. The CDR3 nucleotides read TGTGCCAGCAGCTCCGTTAAAGAGCAGTTCTTC.

This chain joins TRBV29-1 and TRBJ2-2; 8 positions agree with TRBD1. Germline V gene data show CDR1 as SQVTM and CDR2 as ANQGSEA. The CDR3 sequence is 13 residues long. J was trimmed by 4 bases and V by 7 bases; bases with no gene match: 5. The CDR3 spells CSGGDRITGELFF. As DNA, the CDR3 is TGCAGCGGCGGGGACAGGATCACCGGGGAGCTGTTTTTT.